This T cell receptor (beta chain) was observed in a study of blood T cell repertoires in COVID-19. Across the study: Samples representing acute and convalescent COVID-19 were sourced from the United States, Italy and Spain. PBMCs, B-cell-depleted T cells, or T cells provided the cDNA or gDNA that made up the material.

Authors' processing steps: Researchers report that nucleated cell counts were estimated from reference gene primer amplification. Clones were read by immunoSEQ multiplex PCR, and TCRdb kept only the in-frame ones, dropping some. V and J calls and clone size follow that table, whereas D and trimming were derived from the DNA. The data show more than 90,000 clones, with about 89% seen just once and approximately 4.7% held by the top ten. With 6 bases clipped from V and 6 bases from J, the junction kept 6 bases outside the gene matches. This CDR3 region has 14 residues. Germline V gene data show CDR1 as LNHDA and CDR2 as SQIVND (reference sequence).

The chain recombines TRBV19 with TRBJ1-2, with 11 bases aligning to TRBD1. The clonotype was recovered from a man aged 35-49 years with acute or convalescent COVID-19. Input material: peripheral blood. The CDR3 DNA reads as TGTGCCAGTAGCCACGGACAGGGGGCGAATGGCTACACCTTC. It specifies CASSHGQGANGYTF. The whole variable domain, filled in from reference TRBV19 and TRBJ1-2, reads DGGITQSPKYLFRKEGQNVTLSCEQNLNHDAMYWYRQDPGQGLRLIYYSQIVNDFQKGDIAEGYSVSREKKESFPLTVTSAQKNPTAFYLCASSHGQGANGYTFGSGTRLTVV.